This T cell receptor (beta chain) was profiled in a study of identical twins. Study results and limitations: Zero-insertion findings could be partly confounded by invariant cells (MAIT and iNKT cells). Weaker excess sharing between twins was seen in beta out-of-frame sequences. Beta clonotypes that were abundant in cord blood contained fewer insertions, a pattern absent from memory repertoires.

V was cut by 0 bases and J by 5 bases, with 13 bases left in between. The CDR3 runs to 15 residues. Germline V CDR1 and CDR2: LGHNA, YSLEER. It was template switching that added a universal primer site, and there were unique molecular identifiers on the cDNA. MiXCR was run by TCRdb on the 5' RACE reads, yielding one entry per CDR3 protein. The table has some 500,000 distinct CDR3 sequences, approximately 9.6% seen once; the top ten hold 2.5% to 3.5%. This clonotype was found many times. Its antigen is not identified. These same data were also listed under a study on yellow fever vaccine responses in identical twins.

Sequencing was done on a sample of PBMCs. The source is a woman aged 18-29 years in good health. The chain joins TRBV4-3 to TRBJ2-5; tentative D call: TRBD1 (6 bases). DNA for the CDR3: TGCGCCAGCAGCCAAGATTTGGGGGCACAGGAGACCCAGTACTTC. Encoded protein: CASSQDLGAQETQYF.